The 14 T cell receptor beta chains listed next were all sequenced from one sample in a study of somatic mutations in cytotoxic T cells in rheumatoid arthritis. TCRdb's table, derived via immunoSEQ multiplex PCR, lists solely in-frame clones and lacks some. The data hold approximately 18,000 clones, with roughly 80% observed a single time. The sequenced material came from CD8+ T cells sorted from blood. These receptors were taken from an adult with rheumatoid arthritis.

The rearrangement joins TRBV5-6 to TRBJ2-1, with 8 nucleotides matching TRBD1. This CDR3 has 15 residues. Germline V lookup: CDR1 SGHDT, CDR2 YYEEEE. Germline trimming cut 3 bases from V and 7 bases from J; bases unmatched to any gene: 9. DNA of the CDR3: TGTGCCAGCAGCTACTACCCGACAGGGGCGAATGAGCAGTTCTTC. Protein sequence: CASSYYPTGANEQFF.

The rearrangement joins TRBV21-1 to TRBJ2-4; TRBD2 is the table's D call, not checked against the DNA. TRBV21-1 constitutes a pseudogene. The CDR3 is 13 residues long. The CDR3 here is CAMPTFGASIGNF. The DNA of the CDR3 is TGTGCCATGCCCACTTTCGGAGCTAGCATCGGCAACTTC.

The gene calls are TRBV30 and TRBJ2-3; D uncertain. V lost 0 bases, J lost 6 bases, and 13 bases lay in between. The CDR3 runs 14 residues. Germline loops: CDR1 GTSNPN, CDR2 SVGIG (reference sequence). CDR3 loop: CAWSVRPERDTQYF. The DNA for the CDR3 is TGTGCCTGGAGTGTACGACCCGAACGGGATACGCAGTATTTT.

This chain connects TRBV5-5 to TRBJ2-7; no reliable D call. The V gene lost 1 base and the J gene lost 6 bases, with 8 bases spanning the gap. Germline V gives CDR1 SGHKS, CDR2 YYEKEE (reference sequence). The CDR3 loop spans 12 amino acids. The CDR3, as DNA: TGTGCCAGCAGCTTGACGGTGGGCGAGCAGTACTTC. It translates to CASSLTVGEQYF.

This chain uses TRBV11-2 with TRBJ2-3; D remains ambiguous. The CDR3 covers 16 residues. The germline CDR1 and CDR2 sequences are SGHAT and FQNNGV. V dropped 3 bases and J dropped 2 bases, with 15 bases sitting between them. This chain's CDR3 is CASSFPAFSLTDTQYF. The CDR3 nucleotides are TGTGCCAGCAGCTTCCCAGCGTTCTCGCTCACAGATACGCAGTATTTT.

The chain combines TRBV9 with TRBJ2-5; D is undetermined. Germline V CDR1 and CDR2: SGDLS, YYNGEE. With 5 bases removed from V and 3 bases from J, the gap between germline ends came to 8 bases. The CDR3 has 12 residues. This CDR3 reads CASRGNEETQYF. The CDR3 DNA reads TGTGCCAGCAGGGGGAATGAAGAGACCCAGTACTTC.

The V call is TRBV7-9, the J call TRBJ2-2; 11 bases are shared with TRBD2. Germline CDR1 reads SEHNR; CDR2 reads FQNEAQ (reference sequence). V dropped 3 bases and J dropped 5; count of bases not matched to a gene: 5. This CDR3 contains 16 residues. In nucleotides, the CDR3 is TGTGCCAGCAGCTTCGGCGGGACTAGCGGAACCGGGGAGCTGTTTTTT. It translates to CASSFGGTSGTGELFF.

This clone appeared once. The chain uses TRBV27 and TRBJ2-2; D unresolved. The CDR3 covers 12 residues. Per germline, CDR1 MNHEY and CDR2 SMNVEV (reference sequence). Trimming shortened V by 2 bases and J by 10 bases, and 8 bases separated the two germline ends. The CDR3 region is CASSLGNLELFF. The CDR3 DNA follows: TGTGCCAGCAGTTTAGGAAATCTGGAGCTGTTTTTT.

The J gene is TRBJ2-7, the V gene TRBV19, with a tentative D call TRBD1 (7 bases). V was clipped by 6 bases and J by 4 bases, with 16 bases between them. The CDR3 contains 14 residues. Germline CDR1 is LNHDA and CDR2 is SQIVND (reference sequence). This CDR3 reads CASSPAGQRYEQYF. CDR3 DNA sequence: TGTGCCAGTAGCCCCGCGGGACAGCGGTACGAGCAGTACTTC. Using reference TRBV19 and TRBJ2-7 for the parts outside the CDR3, the full variable domain is DGGITQSPKYLFRKEGQNVTLSCEQNLNHDAMYWYRQDPGQGLRLIYYSQIVNDFQKGDIAEGYSVSREKKESFPLTVTSAQKNPTAFYLCASSPAGQRYEQYFGPGTRLTVT.

The chain combines TRBV6-5 with TRBJ1-2, with TRBD1 as a possible D gene (5 bases). The CDR3 totals 15 residues. The V end was cut by 0 bases, the J end by 3 bases, with 11 bases between. Germline V gene data show CDR1 as MNHEY and CDR2 as SVGAGI. CDR3 bases: TGTGCCAGCAGTTACTCAAAAAGGGGTGACTATGGCTACACCTTC. It specifies CASSYSKRGDYGYTF.

The chain employs TRBV7-9 and TRBJ2-7; D possibly corresponds to TRBD2 (5 bases). The CDR3 has 13 amino acids. From germline, CDR1 is SEHNR and CDR2 FQNEAQ (reference sequence). The V end was cut by 8 bases, the J end by 6 bases, with 17 bases between. CDR3 protein: CASGPSGRREQYF. CDR3 bases: TGTGCCAGCGGACCAAGCGGAAGGCGCGAGCAGTACTTC.

V usage is TRBV5-1 and J usage is TRBJ2-1; D is undetermined. The CDR3 is 12 amino acids. V lost 0 bases to trimming and J lost 5 bases, with 3 bases between them. From germline, CDR1 is SGHRS and CDR2 YFSETQ. This CDR3 is CASSLANNEQFF. The DNA for the CDR3 is TGCGCCAGCAGCTTGGCCAACAATGAGCAGTTCTTC.

The CDR3 region is CASRYEASYEQYF. CDR3 nucleotides: TGTGCCAGCAGGTACGAGGCCTCCTACGAGCAGTACTTC. The chain joins TRBV27 to TRBJ2-7; D remains unclear. The germline CDR1 and CDR2 sequences are MNHEY and SMNVEV (reference sequence). V gave up 6 bases and J gave up 0 bases, with 9 bases separating them. The length of the CDR3 is 13 residues.

The gene calls are TRBV6-4 and TRBJ1-2; D is unclear. There are 17 residues in the CDR3. Germline V lookup: CDR1 MRHNA, CDR2 SNTAGT. V gave up 0 bases and J gave up 0 bases, with 14 bases separating them. DNA of the CDR3: TGTGCCAGCAGTGACTCGGCGGAGGCAGACACTAACTATGGCTACACCTTC. Its protein product is CASSDSAEADTNYGYTF.